This TCR beta chain was observed in a study of regulatory and conventional T cells in RAG deficiency (dated by TCRdb to about 2017). With respect to the entire study: The study used high-throughput TCR beta sequencing to compare repertoire diversity and composition of Treg, conventional CD4+ and CD8+ T cells between RAG-deficient patients and healthy controls.

Broad study findings and their caveats: Rather than being bona fide Treg cells, the sorted CD25-high CD127-low cells in Omenn syndrome patients may represent peripherally activated cells. Unique TCR beta sequences from Treg cells were about 100-fold fewer in Omenn syndrome and CID/AS patients than controls, versus approximately 10-fold for other subsets. For some subjects, some analyses of T-cell subsets were not performed. All patient T-cell subsets had shorter CDR3 lengths; Omenn syndrome patients showed >75% Treg-Tconv repertoire overlap at nucleotide and amino acid level. Compared with control T-cell subpopulations, the RAG-deficient patients had markedly lower Shannon entropy and higher Simpson indices.

Regarding this clone: It lacks a known antigen. One base away there is no much larger clone; base qualities are not given.

Measured from the cysteine to the phenylalanine, the CDR3 is 15 residues long. Only the CDR3 part of the read is kept: 45 bases, read in frame from the first base. In the germline V gene, CDR1 corresponds to SGHDN and CDR2 to FVKESK. V sheds 3 bases and J sheds 4 bases, leaving 13 bases between their ends. The library was produced with the immunoSEQ multiplex PCR assay. Rearranged TCR beta chain products were amplified from genomic DNA of sorted T-cell subsets and sequenced. Concerning the study's data processing: Repertoire diversity of productive TCR beta rearrangements was quantified using Shannon entropy and Simpson indices. Clonal expansion was assessed by the summed frequency of the 100 most abundant productive TCR beta clonotypes among total reads. The TRB repertoires were scored with a self-reactivity index built on which amino acids appear at CDR3beta positions 6 and 7. Two-way ANOVA was applied to the repertoire analyses, whereas Student t or Mann-Whitney tests were applied to the flow cytometric analyses. TCRdb limited this immuneACCESS table to in-frame rearrangements with V and J called. A share of clones is missing; checked studies link under half to unresolved V genes, and the rest is unexplained. V and J calls and clone size follow that table, whereas D and trimming were derived from the DNA. This sample lists about 30,000 clones; roughly 96% were detected once. Jointly, the top ten make up 0.3% to 0.45% of the sample.

Before genomic DNA extraction, conventional CD4+ T cells were purified from blood as CD25-low CD127-high cells. Repertoire analyses used several healthy control donors as the comparison group. These same records also appear under a second study, on regulatory T cells. As that second paper reports: The multiplex PCR used 52 forward TRBV primers and 13 reverse TRBJ primers, with assay-based and computational corrections for amplification bias. Patient repertoires showed restricted unique TRB V-J pairs and skewed V and J gene usage, most marked in regulatory T cells. Between CD3G-deficient patients and healthy controls, the study compared T-cell receptor beta repertoires in sorted regulatory T cells, conventional CD4+ T cells and CD8+ T cells. Peripheral blood mononuclear cells were isolated by Ficoll density separation. Rearranged TRB loci were amplified from genomic DNA by multiplex PCR within the immunoSEQ assay. TRB amplicons were sequenced using an Illumina HiSeq platform. Custom algorithms error-filtered the raw sequences and aligned the raw sequences to reference gene sequences, after which the immunoSEQ online tools were used for analysis. Productive and nonproductive TRB rearrangement frequencies were evaluated among both unique and total sequences. For group comparisons, t tests, Mann-Whitney tests or two-way ANOVA were performed in Prism software.

This sequence was found in a human donor in good health. The receptor chain draws on TRBV14 and TRBJ2-1, and the D gene may be TRBD2, 5 bases matching. The specimen sequenced was CD25- CD4+ T cells sorted from blood. The DNA is as follows: TGTGCCAGCAGCCAGTTTTCCGGGGAATACAATGAGCAGTTCTTC. It is translated as CASSQFSGEYNEQFF.